These 26 T cell receptor beta chains share one sample of origin, sequenced in a study of OX40 agonist ivuxolimab in advanced cancers. TCRdb's table, derived via immunoSEQ multiplex PCR, lists solely in-frame clones and lacks some. The table has roughly 30,000 clones, roughly 81% seen once. The specimen comprised CD4+ or CD8+ T cells sorted from blood, sampled in a trial of the OX40 agonist ivuxolimab. These receptors all stem from an adult with an advanced solid tumor such as melanoma, head and neck, liver or kidney cancer.

The genes are TRBV19 and TRBJ1-4; D unclear. The V end was cut by 3 bases, the J end by 8 bases, with 7 bases between. This CDR3 spans 12 amino acids. Germline assignment: CDR1 LNHDA and CDR2 SQIVND (reference sequence). As DNA, the CDR3 is TGTGCCAGTAGTATGTTGGAGGAAAAACTGTTTTTT. It translates to CASSMLEEKLFF.

The chain carries TRBV6-5 and TRBJ2-1; D perhaps matches TRBD2 (7 bases). Germline V lookup: CDR1 MNHEY, CDR2 SVGAGI. Trimming took 8 bases from V and 7 from J, leaving 18 bases between them. The CDR3 totals 14 residues. The CDR3 bases are TGTGCCAGCGGGGAGTGGGGGGGCAGGAATGAGCAGTTCTTC. The encoded protein is CASGEWGGRNEQFF.

This clone was seen a handful of times. The rearrangement uses TRBV28 and TRBJ1-1; tentative D call: TRBD1 (5 bases). Germline lookup yields CDR1 MDHEN and CDR2 SYDVKM. V was trimmed by 8 bases and J by 4 bases, leaving 11 bases between them. CDR3 length: 12 residues. CDR3 amino acids: CASVRGGTEAFF. The CDR3 DNA is TGTGCCAGCGTGCGGGGGGGCACTGAAGCTTTCTTT. Full variable domain (missing parts from reference TRBV28 and TRBJ1-1): DVKVTQSSRYLVKRTGEKVFLECVQDMDHENMFWYRQDPGLGLRLIYFSYDVKMKEKGDIPEGYSVSREKKERFSLILESASTNQTSMYLCASVRGGTEAFFGQGTRLTVV.

The chain joins TRBV21-1 to TRBJ2-3. TRBV21-1 has pseudogene status. The CDR3 sequence is 15 residues long. Here the CDR3 reads CATHRGGRGTDTQYF. The CDR3, as DNA: TGTGCCACCCACCGTGGGGGAAGGGGCACAGATACGCAGTATTTT.

This clone qualifies as medium-sized (0.01 to 0.1%). The CDR3 coding sequence is TGTGCCAGCAGTCAAAGCGGCCCGGTACCCCGCGAGCAGTACTTC. This encodes CASSQSGPVPREQYF. The V call is TRBV28, the J call TRBJ2-7; D possibly corresponds to TRBD2 (5 bases). The V gene lost 5 bases and the J gene lost 6 bases, with 20 bases spanning the gap. The CDR3 sequence is 15 residues long. Germline V lookup: CDR1 MDHEN, CDR2 SYDVKM.

This chain uses TRBV27 with TRBJ2-5; no definite D call. The J call could be wrong; TRBJ2-7 is a better fit for the DNA end. The length of the CDR3 is 15 residues. Germline V CDR1 and CDR2: MNHEY, SMNVEV (reference sequence). DNA of the CDR3: TGTGCCAGCAGTTTATCGAGGATCAGCTCCTACGAGCAGTACTTC. The encoded protein is CASSLSRISSYEQYF.

The chain carries TRBV7-3 and TRBJ1-1; the D is unclear. The V gene's germline CDR1 is SGHTA and CDR2 FQGTGA. This CDR3 spans 13 amino acids. V lost 2 bases to trimming and J lost 1 base, with 5 bases between them. CDR3 region: CASSLVKNTEAFF. CDR3 nucleotides: TGTGCCAGCAGCTTAGTCAAGAACACTGAAGCTTTCTTT.

There are a few counts of this clone. V gene TRBV14 combines with J gene TRBJ2-1, with 7 nucleotides matching TRBD2. The CDR3 covers 14 residues. The ends lost 2 bases at V and 9 bases at J; junction bases unmatched: 7. Germline V gives CDR1 SGHDN, CDR2 FVKESK. CDR3 amino acids: CASSQRRGFGEQFF. CDR3 nucleotide sequence: TGTGCCAGCAGCCAAAGGCGGGGGTTCGGTGAGCAGTTCTTC.

The count of this clone is one. The chain has TRBV7-2 and TRBJ1-1; unclear D gene. V was trimmed by 5 bases and J by 3 bases, leaving 10 bases between them. This CDR3 is built from 13 residues. The germline V gene has CDR1 SGHTA and CDR2 FQGNSA. The CDR3 coding sequence is TGTGCCAGCAGCCTCCCAAGTTACACTGAAGCTTTCTTT. Translating it yields CASSLPSYTEAFF.

This clone was seen just once. The chain combines TRBV2 with TRBJ2-5, with TRBD1 as a possible D gene (5 bases). Germline-derived CDR1 and CDR2 are SNHLY and FYNNEI. The CDR3 consists of 13 residues. The V gene lost 11 bases and the J gene lost 3 bases, with 16 bases spanning the gap. The CDR3 DNA follows: TGTGCCGGCCGGGCAGGGTCGGAAGAGACCCAGTACTTC. This encodes CAGRAGSEETQYF.

CDR3 sequence (DNA): TGCGCCAGCAGCTGGGCCGGACAGAACACTGAAGCTTTCTTT. Translation: CASSWAGQNTEAFF. The chain carries TRBV5-1 and TRBJ1-1; tentatively, D is TRBD1 (5 bases). Germline CDR1 reads SGHRS; CDR2 reads YFSETQ. This CDR3 spans 14 amino acids. Trimming left V 3 bases short and J 1 base short, with 10 bases between.

The chain carries TRBV19 and TRBJ2-7, with 7 bases lining up with TRBD2. Trimming at V came to 10 bases and at J to 0 bases, leaving 9 bases not matched to a gene. From germline, CDR1 is LNHDA and CDR2 SQIVND (reference sequence). The CDR3 contains 14 residues. The CDR3 DNA reads as TGTGCCACTGGGATGGGAGGGGTCTCCTACGAGCAGTACTTC. Protein: CATGMGGVSYEQYF. The full variable domain, its missing parts supplied by reference TRBV19 and TRBJ2-7, is DGGITQSPKYLFRKEGQNVTLSCEQNLNHDAMYWYRQDPGQGLRLIYYSQIVNDFQKGDIAEGYSVSREKKESFPLTVTSAQKNPTAFYLCATGMGGVSYEQYFGPGTRLTVT.

The chain uses TRBV5-1 and TRBJ1-5, with D maybe TRBD1 (5 bases). Trimming shortened V by 4 bases and J by 4 bases, and 15 bases separated the two germline ends. Germline assignment: CDR1 SGHRS and CDR2 YFSETQ. The CDR3 has 15 residues. This CDR3 is CASSPSPGGNQPQHF. CDR3 in DNA: TGCGCCAGCAGCCCATCCCCGGGGGGGAATCAGCCCCAGCATTTT. Supplemented by reference TRBV5-1 and TRBJ1-5, the full variable domain reads KAGVTQTPRYLIKTRGQQVTLSCSPISGHRSVSWYQQTPGQGLQFLFEYFSETQRNKGNFPGRFSGRQFSNSRSEMNVSTLELGDSALYLCASSPSPGGNQPQHFGDGTRLSIL.

CDR3 in DNA: TGTGCCAGCAGTTCCCGGACAGGGCTAAAAAACATTCAGTACTTC. Protein product: CASSSRTGLKNIQYF. The V and J genes are TRBV28 and TRBJ2-4; 8 positions agree with TRBD1. Per the germline V gene, CDR1 is MDHEN and CDR2 is SYDVKM. The CDR3 has 15 amino acids. The V gene end was trimmed by 4 bases and the J gene end by 4 bases; junction bases not matched to a gene: 6.

J is TRBJ1-3 and V is TRBV9; D call uncertain. The CDR3 is 11 residues long. Germline V CDR1 and CDR2: SGDLS, YYNGEE. The V and J ends lost 4 bases and 4 bases respectively, with 3 bases between them. This CDR3 is CASSLGNTIYF. For the CDR3, the DNA is TGTGCCAGCAGCCTCGGAAACACCATATATTTT.

V is TRBV19 and J is TRBJ1-2; D uncertain. Germline V gives CDR1 LNHDA, CDR2 SQIVND (reference sequence). This CDR3 is built from 11 residues. The V and J ends lost 6 bases and 4 bases respectively, with 6 bases between them. CDR3 sequence (DNA): TGTGCCAGTAGACTCTCCTATGGCTACACCTTC. Residues: CASRLSYGYTF.

The J gene is TRBJ1-2, the V gene TRBV7-9, with a tentative D call TRBD1 (5 bases). The CDR3 length is 15 residues. Germline V CDR1 and CDR2: SEHNR, FQNEAQ (reference sequence). The ends were cut back, 3 bases at V and 0 bases at J, with 11 bases in the middle. CDR3 in DNA: TGTGCCAGCAGCTTGACGACAGCATCTAACTATGGCTACACCTTC. Translating gives CASSLTTASNYGYTF.

The J gene is TRBJ1-2, the V gene TRBV27; TRBD1 matches at 7 bases. V shed 5 bases, J shed 7 bases, and the junction held 7 bases outside the gene matches. CDR3 size: 13 residues. Germline values: CDR1 MNHEY, CDR2 SMNVEV (reference sequence). CDR3 DNA: TGTGCCAGCAGTCCGGGACAGATCCGTGGCTACACCTTC. It translates to CASSPGQIRGYTF.

The rearrangement uses TRBV11-2 and TRBJ1-2, with D perhaps TRBD1 (6 bases). Trimming took 5 bases from V and 0 from J, leaving 7 bases between them. The CDR3 sequence is 13 residues long. Germline assignment: CDR1 SGHAT and CDR2 FQNNGV. The DNA of the CDR3 is TGTGCCAGCAGCAGGACAGCTAACTATGGCTACACCTTC. Its translation is CASSRTANYGYTF.

The chain uses TRBV4-2 and TRBJ2-6; TRBD2 aligns across 10 bases. CDR1 and CDR2 from the germline V gene are LGHNA and YNFKEQ. This CDR3 has 19 residues. V shed 0 bases, J shed 4 bases, and the junction held 9 bases outside the gene matches. CDR3 sequence: CASSQEPSGGADGANVLTF. The CDR3 DNA follows: TGTGCCAGCAGCCAAGAACCCAGCGGGGGGGCGGACGGGGCCAACGTCCTGACTTTC.

The J gene is TRBJ2-5, the V gene TRBV11-2; D is ambiguous. TRBJ2-7 explains the end of the DNA better; the J call may be wrong. This CDR3 region has 17 residues. The V gene's germline CDR1 is SGHAT and CDR2 FQNNGV. CDR3 protein: CASSPTVGPLSSYEQYF. The CDR3 DNA reads as TGTGCCAGCAGCCCAACCGTCGGGCCACTCAGCTCCTACGAGCAGTACTTC.

The chain links TRBV29-1 to TRBJ1-2; 9 bases line up with TRBD1. This CDR3 has 12 residues. Trimming removed 7 bases from V and 8 bases from J; junction bases left unmatched: 8. Looked up from germline, CDR1 is SQVTM and CDR2 is ANQGSEA. CDR3 nucleotide sequence: TGCAGCGGGGCGGACAGGGGCTACGGCTACACCTTC. Amino acids: CSGADRGYGYTF.

This clone was found once. The gene calls are TRBV19 and TRBJ2-1; TRBD2 aligns across 9 bases. CDR3 length: 13 amino acids. Germline CDR1 LNHDA, CDR2 SQIVND (reference sequence). J was trimmed by 12 bases and V by 6 bases; bases with no gene match: 9. CDR3 protein: CASRLAGRGAQFF. The CDR3 DNA is TGTGCCAGTAGGCTAGCGGGGCGGGGTGCGCAGTTCTTC.

The chain carries TRBV5-3 and TRBJ2-7; the D is unclear. TRBV5-3 belongs to the ORF category, with a function that is uncertain. The V end lost 4 bases, the J end lost 0 bases, and 8 bases lay between the germline ends. The CDR3 is 13 amino acids. CDR3 sequence reads: CARSPAPSYEQYF. The CDR3 nucleotides are TGTGCCAGAAGCCCTGCCCCCTCCTACGAGCAGTACTTC.

CDR3 bases: TGTGCCAGCAGTGTCCTAGCGGGAGGTCCAGAGACCCAGTACTTC. Its protein is CASSVLAGGPETQYF. V and J are TRBV2 and TRBJ2-5, with 11 bases matching TRBD2. Germline CDR1 reads SNHLY; CDR2 reads FYNNEI. Trimming at V came to 4 bases and at J to 4 bases, leaving 5 bases not matched to a gene. There are 15 residues in the CDR3.

This rearrangement joins TRBV7-2 to TRBJ2-2; perhaps TRBD1 as D (6 bases). Germline V gives CDR1 SGHTA, CDR2 FQGNSA. The CDR3 covers 15 residues. Deletions cut 3 bases from V and 1 base from J, with 9 bases between. CDR3 protein: CASSFRDKNTGELFF. The CDR3 DNA sequence: TGTGCCAGCAGCTTCCGGGACAAGAACACCGGGGAGCTGTTTTTT. The full variable domain, with the rest looked up from reference TRBV7-2 and TRBJ2-2, is GAGVSQSPSNKVTEKGKDVELRCDPISGHTALYWYRQSLGQGLEFLIYFQGNSAPDKSGLPSDRFSAERTGGSVSTLTIQRTQQEDSAVYLCASSFRDKNTGELFFGEGSRLTVL.